One T cell receptor beta chain is described in this entry. The data were taken from a study of blood T cell repertoires in COVID-19. As for the study in general: From the United States, Italy and Spain came samples of acute and convalescent COVID-19.

As originally analysed: By means of reference gene primer amplification, nucleated cell counts were estimated. Repertoires were generated with immunoSEQ multiplex PCR, while TCRdb's copy carries only in-frame clones and drops some. V and J calls and clone size come straight from that table; D and trimming were deduced from the DNA. The profile covers 130,000 to 150,000 clones, with around 79% appearing a single time and roughly 8.6% taken by the ten largest. Germline V gene data show CDR1 as SGHNT and CDR2 as YENEEA. V lost 0 bases and J lost 2; bases outside the gene matches: 7. The CDR3 sequence is 18 residues long.

The TCR comes from a man aged 50-59 years with active or convalescent COVID-19. The chain is built from TRBV11-3 and TRBJ1-1; 12 nucleotides align to TRBD1. The sequenced material came from peripheral blood. The CDR3 DNA reads as TGTGCCAGCAGCTTAGATATCCCCGGGACAGGGGGCAACACTGAAGCTTTCTTT. It codes for CASSLDIPGTGGNTEAFF. The full variable domain, rest sourced from reference TRBV11-3 and TRBJ1-1, is EAGVVQSPRYKIIEKKQPVAFWCNPISGHNTLYWYLQNLGQGPELLIRYENEEAVDDSQLPKDRFSAERLKGVDSTLKIQPAELGDSAVYLCASSLDIPGTGGNTEAFFGQGTRLTVV.